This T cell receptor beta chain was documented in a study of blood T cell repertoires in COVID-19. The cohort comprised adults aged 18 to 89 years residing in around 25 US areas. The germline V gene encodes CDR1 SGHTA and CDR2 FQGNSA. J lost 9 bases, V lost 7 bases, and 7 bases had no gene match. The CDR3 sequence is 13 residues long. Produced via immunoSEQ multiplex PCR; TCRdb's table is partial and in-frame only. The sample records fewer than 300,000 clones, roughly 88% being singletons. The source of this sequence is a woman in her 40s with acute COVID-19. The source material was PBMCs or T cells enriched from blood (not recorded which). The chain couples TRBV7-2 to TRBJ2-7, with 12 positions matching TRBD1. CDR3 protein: CASTQGTGGVQYF. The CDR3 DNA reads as TGTGCCAGCACCCAAGGGACAGGGGGCGTGCAGTACTTC. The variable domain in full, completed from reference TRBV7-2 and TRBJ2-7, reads GAGVSQSPSNKVTEKGKDVELRCDPISGHTALYWYRQSLGQGLEFLIYFQGNSAPDKSGLPSDRFSAERTGGSVSTLTIQRTQQEDSAVYLCASTQGTGGVQYFGPGTRLTVT.